These 30 T cell receptor beta chains were sequenced from one sample in a study of shared clonotypes between healthy human individuals. Produced via immunoSEQ multiplex PCR; TCRdb's table is partial and in-frame only. The sample lists 2 million to 2.5 million clones, around 95% seen once, with roughly 0.13% in the top ten. Material for sequencing was naive CD4+ T cells sorted from blood. Noted subset: CD45RA+ positively selected. These TCRs come from a young man in good health.

The V call is TRBV5-6, the J call TRBJ2-5, with D unclear. The V end lost 1 base, the J end lost 7 bases, and 8 bases lay between the germline ends. This CDR3 has 12 residues. CDR1 SGHDT and CDR2 YYEEEE come from the germline V gene. The CDR3 here is CASSLWAATQYF. The CDR3 nucleotides are TGTGCCAGCAGCTTGTGGGCGGCGACCCAGTACTTC.

The CDR3 here is CASSSLGEGYTF. CDR3 nucleotides: TGTGCCAGCAGCTCCCTCGGGGAGGGCTACACCTTC. This sequence joins TRBV7-9 and TRBJ1-2, with unresolved D. V was cut by 4 bases and J by 8 bases, with 11 bases left in between. Germline CDR1 SEHNR, CDR2 FQNEAQ (reference sequence). The length of the CDR3 is 12 residues.

The count of this clone is one. This chain joins TRBV7-9 and TRBJ2-1, with 7 nucleotides matching TRBD2. V lost 3 bases and J lost 2; bases outside the gene matches: 4. The germline V gene has CDR1 SEHNR and CDR2 FQNEAQ (reference sequence). The CDR3 totals 15 residues. The chain's CDR3 is CASSFGDYAYNEQFF. The CDR3 nucleotides are TGTGCCAGCAGCTTCGGGGACTATGCCTACAATGAGCAGTTCTTC.

This rearrangement joins TRBV6-6 to TRBJ2-1; 8 nucleotides agree with TRBD2. The CDR3 contains 15 residues. Per germline, CDR1 MNHNY and CDR2 SVGAGI (reference sequence). J was trimmed by 8 bases and V by 7 bases; bases with no gene match: 13. Here the CDR3 DNA reads TGTGCCAGCAAAAAAGCCGGGCTAGCGGGCGATGAGCAGTTCTTC. Protein sequence: CASKKAGLAGDEQFF.

The chain employs TRBV5-6 and TRBJ1-2; D might be TRBD1 (5 bases). Per the germline V gene, CDR1 is SGHDT and CDR2 is YYEEEE. CDR3 length equals 11 residues. Trimming stripped 3 bases from V and 8 bases from J, with 8 bases between. The CDR3 DNA is TGTGCCAGCAGCTCCAGGGTCGGCTACACCTTC. The encoded protein is CASSSRVGYTF.

This sequence joins TRBV18 and TRBJ2-3; TRBD1 might be the D (6 bases). This CDR3 spans 15 amino acids. V was shortened by 3 bases and J by 3 bases, with 13 bases between the two germline ends. Germline CDR1 is KGHSH and CDR2 is LQKENI. CDR3: CASSPEQGRTDTQYF. In DNA, the CDR3 is TGTGCCAGCTCACCTGAACAGGGTAGAACAGATACGCAGTATTTT.

The rearrangement joins TRBV11-1 to TRBJ2-5, with 7 bases aligning to TRBD2. CDR3 size: 16 residues. Trimming cost V 5 bases and J 5 bases; bases outside gene matches: 14. Germline-derived CDR1 and CDR2 are SGHAT and FQDESV (reference sequence). CDR3 in DNA: TGTGCCAGCAGCCGCCCCGGGGAGGGGAAAGGCGAGACCCAGTACTTC. Amino acids: CASSRPGEGKGETQYF.

Concerning this clone: This sample also contains other DNA sequences that code for the same CDR3. The chain carries TRBV5-4 and TRBJ2-1, with a possible D match to TRBD2 (6 bases). CDR1 and CDR2 (germline): SGHNT, YYREEE (reference sequence). Trimming removed 0 bases from V and 0 bases from J, with 7 bases in between. The CDR3 sequence is 15 residues long. The CDR3 DNA is TGTGCCAGCAGCTTGGTGGGGGGCTCCTACAATGAGCAGTTCTTC. Its protein product is CASSLVGGSYNEQFF.

The rearrangement joins TRBV28 to TRBJ1-5, with 7 bases fitting TRBD1. CDR1 is MDHEN and CDR2 is SYDVKM in the germline V gene. The junction had 15 bases not matched to a gene; V was cut back by 5 bases and J by 8 bases. This CDR3 region has 16 residues. The DNA for the CDR3 is TGTGCCAGCAGTCACGCTCGGGGACAGAATAGGGAGCCCCAGCATTTT. Residues: CASSHARGQNREPQHF. Full variable domain (missing parts from reference TRBV28 and TRBJ1-5): DVKVTQSSRYLVKRTGEKVFLECVQDMDHENMFWYRQDPGLGLRLIYFSYDVKMKEKGDIPEGYSVSREKKERFSLILESASTNQTSMYLCASSHARGQNREPQHFGDGTRLSIL.

The CDR3 region has the DNA TGTGCCAGCAGTTCCCAGACGGACTCTGGAAACACCATATATTTT. This codes for CASSSQTDSGNTIYF. V gene TRBV28 combines with J gene TRBJ1-3; D unclear. The V end lost 4 bases, the J end lost 0 bases, and 10 bases lay between the germline ends. CDR3 size: 15 residues. CDR1 is MDHEN, CDR2 SYDVKM, per germline.

V usage is TRBV11-2 and J usage is TRBJ2-5, with TRBD2 matching over 14 bases. This CDR3 is 17 amino acids long. Germline loops: CDR1 SGHAT, CDR2 FQNNGV. After removal of 2 bases from V and 5 bases from J, the junction contained 7 bases not matched to a gene. CDR3 sequence reads: CASSLRGTSGRRETQYF. The CDR3 DNA reads as TGTGCCAGCAGCTTAAGGGGGACTAGCGGGAGAAGGGAGACCCAGTACTTC.

The sample holds one count of this clone. The gene calls are TRBV5-1 and TRBJ2-3; D may correspond to TRBD1 or TRBD2 (5 bases each). Germline V CDR1 and CDR2: SGHRS, YFSETQ. This CDR3 has 14 amino acids. The V end lost 3 bases, the J end lost 5 bases, and 13 bases lay between the germline ends. The CDR3 coding sequence is TGCGCCAGCAGCTGGGGGAAGGGCGTAGATACGCAGTATTTT. Encoded protein: CASSWGKGVDTQYF.

The chain joins TRBV25-1 to TRBJ2-7; TRBD2 is a possible D gene (7 bases). With 5 bases removed from V and 9 bases from J, the gap between germline ends came to 17 bases. The germline V gene encodes CDR1 MGHDK and CDR2 SYGVNS. The CDR3 consists of 13 residues. In DNA form, the CDR3 reads TGTGCCAGCAGTAGTGGGGGGGGCATATTGCAGTACTTC. Encoded protein: CASSSGGGILQYF.

The V and J genes are TRBV6-6 and TRBJ1-1; no clear D gene. Germline CDR1 reads MNHNY; CDR2 reads SVGAGI (reference sequence). V lost 6 bases to trimming and J lost 5 bases, with 19 bases between them. The CDR3 consists of 15 residues. DNA of the CDR3: TGTGCCAGCAGGAACCGGGCTTCGGACGTTACTGAAGCTTTCTTT. Translated, it gives CASRNRASDVTEAFF.

V and J are TRBV5-5 and TRBJ1-2; 7 bases are shared with TRBD1. Germline loops: CDR1 SGHKS, CDR2 YYEKEE (reference sequence). The CDR3 sequence is 15 residues long. The trim removed 5 bases at V and 4 bases at J, leaving 11 bases unmatched. CDR3 DNA sequence: TGTGCCAGCAGACTTTCCCCGGACAGGTTCTATGGCTACACCTTC. The encoded protein is CASRLSPDRFYGYTF.

The CDR3 DNA sequence: TGTGCCAGCAGCCAAGGGCAGGGGAACACCGGGGAGCTGTTTTTT. Protein: CASSQGQGNTGELFF. The J gene is TRBJ2-2, the V gene TRBV4-2; a weak D match, TRBD1 (5 bases). Looked up from germline, CDR1 is LGHNA and CDR2 is YNFKEQ. This CDR3 has 15 amino acids. Trimming took off 1 base at V and 1 base at J, with 7 bases between the two ends.

The J gene is TRBJ1-1, the V gene TRBV20-1; D may be TRBD1 (5 bases). The germline V gene encodes CDR1 DFQATT and CDR2 SNEGSKA (reference sequence). The CDR3 contains 11 residues. V was trimmed by 5 bases and J by 3 bases, leaving 7 bases between them. As DNA, the CDR3 is TGCAGTGCTGGGGGGGACACTGAAGCTTTCTTT. Translating it yields CSAGGDTEAFF.

In this sample, this clone turned up once. The chain carries TRBV19 and TRBJ2-5, with TRBD2 matching 9 bases. The CDR3 totals 14 residues. The V and J ends lost 6 bases and 7 bases, in that order; junction bases with no gene match: 9. Germline values: CDR1 LNHDA, CDR2 SQIVND (reference sequence). The CDR3 nucleotides read TGTGCCAGTAGCCCTAGCGGGACGGGGGGGACCCAGTACTTC. Protein: CASSPSGTGGTQYF.

The chain joins TRBV5-1 to TRBJ2-3; the D is unclear. CDR1 and CDR2 (germline): SGHRS, YFSETQ. The CDR3 has 13 residues. V was cut by 4 bases and J by 2 bases, with 8 bases left in between. CDR3 sequence (DNA): TGCGCCAGCAGCCCGGCCCCCACAGATACGCAGTATTTT. Its protein product is CASSPAPTDTQYF.

This clone showed up just once. The CDR3 loop reads CAWSFGGETQYF. The CDR3 coding sequence is TGTGCCTGGAGTTTCGGGGGAGAGACCCAGTACTTC. The gene calls are TRBV30 and TRBJ2-5, with a tentative D call TRBD2 (6 bases). Trimming cost V 2 bases and J 4 bases, with 8 bases left between them. The CDR3 extends over 12 amino acids. CDR1 and CDR2 (germline): GTSNPN, SVGIG (reference sequence).

The rearrangement links TRBV30 to TRBJ1-6, with D unresolved. Germline loops: CDR1 GTSNPN, CDR2 SVGIG (reference sequence). The V end lost 0 bases, the J end lost 0 bases, and 12 bases lay between the germline ends. This CDR3 is built from 17 residues. DNA for the CDR3: TGTGCCTGGAGTGTTGGCATTCCGAGCTCCTATAATTCACCCCTCCACTTT. This sequence encodes CAWSVGIPSSYNSPLHF.

The chain couples TRBV25-1 to TRBJ1-2; 7 positions agree with TRBD1. From germline, CDR1 is MGHDK and CDR2 SYGVNS. Trimming took 6 bases from V and 0 from J; bases not matched to a gene: 4. The CDR3 contains 14 residues. The CDR3 region is CASRQQGSNYGYTF. The CDR3 DNA follows: TGTGCCAGCAGACAACAGGGGTCTAACTATGGCTACACCTTC.

The chain links TRBV5-1 to TRBJ2-5; the D gene is possibly TRBD1 (5 bases). Trimming removed 4 bases at V and 1 base at J, with 8 bases between. Germline V lookup: CDR1 SGHRS, CDR2 YFSETQ. The CDR3 contains 13 residues. This chain's CDR3 is CASSRTTQETQYF. For the CDR3, the DNA is TGCGCCAGCAGCAGGACAACCCAAGAGACCCAGTACTTC.

This clone has a single count. In nucleotides, the CDR3 is TGTGCCAGCAGGGCAGGGAGTCAGGACAATGAGCAGTTCTTC. It is translated as CASRAGSQDNEQFF. This sequence joins TRBV6-6 and TRBJ2-1; D may correspond to TRBD1 or TRBD2 (5 bases each). The CDR3 has 14 residues. Germline V lookup: CDR1 MNHNY, CDR2 SVGAGI (reference sequence). Between the trimmed V and J ends, which lost 6 bases and 5 bases, there was a span of 14 bases.

V gene TRBV6-5 combines with J gene TRBJ2-7, with TRBD1 identical over 7 bases. The CDR3 is 15 residues long. CDR1 MNHEY and CDR2 SVGAGI come from the germline V gene. Unmatched junction bases numbered 14, after V lost 8 bases and J lost 4 bases. The CDR3 sequence is CASAPLGTANYEQYF. As DNA, the CDR3 is TGTGCCAGCGCCCCGCTTGGGACAGCGAATTACGAGCAGTACTTC.

This clone was counted a single time. This chain joins TRBV6-5 and TRBJ2-3; D is undetermined. The V gene lost 0 bases and the J gene lost 2 bases, with 12 bases spanning the gap. The germline CDR1 and CDR2 sequences are MNHEY and SVGAGI. The CDR3 runs to 16 residues. The CDR3 DNA reads as TGTGCCAGCAGTTACTCGCTGGTAGGTCTCACAGATACGCAGTATTTT. Translating gives CASSYSLVGLTDTQYF.

The chain is built from TRBV30 and TRBJ2-2; 7 bases match TRBD1. Germline V lookup: CDR1 GTSNPN, CDR2 SVGIG (reference sequence). This CDR3 has 16 amino acids. V trimming: 0 bases; J trimming: 0 bases; junction bases outside the gene matches: 4. The CDR3: CAWSVQGSPNTGELFF. The CDR3 DNA follows: TGTGCCTGGAGTGTACAGGGGTCTCCGAACACCGGGGAGCTGTTTTTT.

The V and J genes are TRBV6-5 and TRBJ2-4; D might be TRBD2 (5 bases). The CDR3 runs 13 residues. Trimming took 6 bases from V and 7 from J, leaving 13 bases between them. Germline values: CDR1 MNHEY, CDR2 SVGAGI. CDR3 protein: CASRTPGENIQYF. The CDR3, as DNA: TGTGCCAGCAGGACTCCCGGGGAGAACATTCAGTACTTC.

The chain combines TRBV11-2 with TRBJ2-2; D is unclear. Germline lookup yields CDR1 SGHAT and CDR2 FQNNGV. Trimming took 5 bases from V and 7 from J, leaving 11 bases between them. There are 13 residues in the CDR3. The CDR3 loop reads CASSAYTDGELFF. DNA of the CDR3: TGTGCCAGCAGCGCGTACACGGACGGGGAGCTGTTTTTT.

Note on this clone: This same CDR3 is encoded by further DNA sequences in the sample. V and J are TRBV5-1 and TRBJ1-4; D call uncertain. The V gene lost 4 bases and the J gene lost 2 bases, with 12 bases spanning the gap. Germline CDR1 and CDR2: SGHRS and YFSETQ. The CDR3 is made up of 15 amino acids. The CDR3 region is CASSATGGTNEKLFF. The CDR3 nucleotides read TGCGCCAGCAGCGCGACGGGAGGGACTAATGAAAAACTGTTTTTT.